The clone carrying this T cell receptor (beta chain) was picked up one time. Antigen specificity is unknown. These data come from a study of OX40 agonist ivuxolimab in advanced cancers. Study at large: Cohort: more than 75% men, mean age around 55, aged roughly 20 to 79. Under the entry rules, prior anti-PD-1, anti-PD-L1 or anti-CTLA-4 therapy was allowed, and approximately 36% had some.

The ends were cut back, 3 bases at V and 4 bases at J, with 6 bases in the middle. The CDR3 has 12 amino acids. CDR1 is KGHSH and CDR2 is LQKENI in the germline V gene. The study, taken as a whole, reports: At 0.1 to 3.0 mg/kg, CD4+ and CD8+ blood T cells expanded clonally by week 6. Which antigen the expanded peripheral T cells recognized is unknown.

Sequencing was performed with immunoSEQ multiplex PCR; in TCRdb, only in-frame clones are kept and a portion is missing. This sample has 35,000 or so clones, with 82% found just once. This clonotype was sampled from an adult with an advanced solid tumor such as melanoma, head and neck, liver or kidney cancer. This sample comprised CD4+ or CD8+ T cells sorted from blood, obtained in a trial of the OX40 agonist ivuxolimab. The V gene is TRBV18, the J gene TRBJ1-1; D remains unclear. CDR3 DNA: TGTGCCAGCTCACCGGCGGGCACTGAAGCTTTCTTT. This translates into CASSPAGTEAFF.